The entry below gives a single T cell receptor (beta chain) sequence along with its context. Some clones are missing from TCRdb's copy, which holds only in-frame ones; the method was immunoSEQ multiplex PCR. The sample holds some 70,000 clones, 92% seen once. These data belong to a study of T cell changes during pregnancy in multiple sclerosis. This CDR3 has 17 residues. Trimming cost V 2 bases and J 0 bases; bases outside gene matches: 4. Looked up from germline, CDR1 is MDHEN and CDR2 is SYDVKM. The sample here was peripheral blood, taken in the second trimester of pregnancy. The chain carries TRBV28 and TRBJ1-4; 9 bases fit TRBD1. The TCR comes from a female donor in good health, enrolled as a control in a pregnancy study. The CDR3 spells CASSLLGQGATNEKLFF. CDR3 DNA: TGTGCCAGCAGTTTACTGGGACAGGGAGCAACTAATGAAAAACTGTTTTTT.